Reported below is one T cell receptor beta chain. The data are from a study of T-cell memory formation after mild COVID-19. TCRdb ran MiXCR on the 5' RACE reads and lists one entry per CDR3 protein. The sample includes roughly 99,000 distinct CDR3 sequences, around 15% seen only once; the top ten take around 40%. V lost 5 bases and J lost 0; bases outside the gene matches: 2. Germline V gene data show CDR1 as MNHEY and CDR2 as SVGAGI. The CDR3 is 15 residues long. This chain links TRBV6-5 with TRBJ1-5, with 9 bases matching TRBD1. The clonotype comes from a man in his late teens or twenties who had mild COVID-19 (a few samples of this study predate the infection). Cell type and time point are not known. What was sequenced was PBMCs or a T cell subset sorted from them (not recorded which). The CDR3 region is CASSTDRGSNQPQHF. DNA for the CDR3: TGTGCCAGCAGTACGGACAGGGGTAGCAATCAGCCCCAGCATTTT.